This T cell receptor beta chain was documented in a study of T cells in Graves' hyperthyroidism and ophthalmopathy. The CDR3 consists of 14 residues. Germline assignment: CDR1 MNHNS and CDR2 SASEGT. The V segment lost 8 bases and the J segment 3 bases; nucleotides outside the gene matches: 8. General study results and limits: Blood held most thyroid clonotypes expanded above 0.001 frequency. From stable hyperthyroidism, ophthalmopathy was set apart by a 13 V-J model.

TCR beta CDR3 regions were amplified from RNA. HTBI primers drove first-round RT-PCR of the TCR CDR3. In TCRdb, the multiplex PCR reads were re-called with MiXCR into one record per CDR3 protein. The sample holds approximately 490,000 distinct CDR3 sequences, 20% to 25% seen once. Worth noting for this clonotype: The antigen is unknown.

The chain has TRBV6-1 and TRBJ1-1; the match to TRBD1 covers 8 bases. Sequencing used blood. This sequence originates from a woman between 65 and 79 years old with Graves' ophthalmopathy. CDR3: CASRKTGEYTEAFF. The CDR3 DNA reads TGTGCCAGCCGAAAGACAGGGGAGTACACTGAAGCTTTCTTT.